A selection of T cell receptor beta chains follows, all from one sample in a study of shared clonotypes between healthy human individuals. TCRdb's copy holds only in-frame clones and misses some; the assay was immunoSEQ multiplex PCR. The sample has around 2,000,000 clones; 90% to 95% are singletons. The sequenced sample consisted of naive CD4+ T cells sorted from blood. These receptors all stem from a man in his late teens or twenties in good health. Each CDR3 is given with its conserved first and last residue. Each record gives: D gene, J gene, clone size, CDR3 length, V gene, CDR3 protein, CDR3 DNA. D genes are given only for firm matches. Size is stated for part of the rows, as once, few or many counts, or as a class when the clone is expanded.

TRBD2 TRBJ2-2 - 16 TRBV2 CASSPGSGANTGELFF TGTGCCAGCAGTCCAGGTAGCGGGGCGAACACCGGGGAGCTGTTTTTT
- TRBJ2-3 - 12 TRBV29-1 CSGLRYPDTQYF TGCAGCGGACTGAGGTACCCAGATACGCAGTATTTT
TRBD2 TRBJ2-1 - 17 TRBV7-2 CASSFLFTSGRGNEQFF TGTGCCAGCAGCTTCCTGTTTACTAGCGGGCGGGGGAATGAGCAGTTCTTC
- TRBJ1-2 - 17 TRBV2 CASRTTRDLDPNYGYTF TGTGCCAGCAGGACCACCCGGGATCTCGATCCCAACTATGGCTACACCTTC
- TRBJ1-6 - 12 TRBV5-1 CASAQQDSPLHF TGCGCCAGCGCCCAGCAGGATTCACCCCTCCACTTT
- TRBJ2-1 - 15 TRBV6-5 CASSYSAGSYNEQFF TGTGCCAGCAGTTACTCGGCAGGGTCCTACAATGAGCAGTTCTTC
TRBD1 TRBJ2-7 - 16 TRBV2 CASGYSLGQRDYEQYF TGTGCCAGCGGATACTCCCTGGGACAGCGAGACTACGAGCAGTACTTC
TRBD1 TRBJ2-5 - 16 TRBV5-6 CASSLGPQGQVETQYF TGTGCCAGCAGCTTGGGCCCACAGGGGCAAGTTGAGACCCAGTACTTC
TRBD1 TRBJ2-3 - 15 TRBV10-3 CAISETGTGADTQYF TGTGCCATCAGTGAAACCGGGACAGGGGCAGATACGCAGTATTTT
TRBD1 TRBJ2-1 - 15 TRBV11-3 CASSTGQGGNHVQFF TGTGCCAGCAGCACGGGACAGGGAGGGAATCATGTGCAGTTCTTC
- TRBJ2-1 - 14 TRBV5-8 CASTRGDSNNEQFF TGTGCCAGCACCCGCGGGGACTCTAACAATGAGCAGTTCTTC
- TRBJ1-5 - 16 TRBV11-3 CASSLLGSGGNQPQHF TGTGCCAGCAGCTTATTGGGGTCCGGTGGCAATCAGCCCCAGCATTTT
- TRBJ2-1 - 11 TRBV7-2 CASSNYNEQFF TGTGCCAGCAGCAACTACAATGAGCAGTTCTTC
- TRBJ2-2 - 19 TRBV4-1 CASTTSLGGAKMNTGELFF TGCGCCAGCACTACTTCGCTGGGGGGGGCGAAAATGAACACCGGGGAGCTGTTTTTT
- TRBJ1-2 - 11 TRBV2 CASRGDYGYTF TGTGCCAGCCGGGGCGACTATGGCTACACCTTC
TRBD2 TRBJ2-7 - 16 TRBV7-2 CASSLVGGSNSYEQYF TGTGCCAGCAGCTTAGTAGGCGGGAGTAACTCCTACGAGCAGTACTTC
- TRBJ2-5 - 15 TRBV10-1 CASSEMAGARETQYF TGCGCCAGCAGTGAGATGGCCGGGGCACGAGAGACCCAGTACTTC
- TRBJ1-6 - 15 TRBV7-2 CASSLGRIDNSPLHF TGTGCCAGCAGCTTAGGACGGATAGATAATTCACCCCTCCACTTT
- TRBJ2-1 - 15 TRBV9 CASSVVIGVYNEQFF TGTGCCAGCAGCGTAGTTATAGGGGTCTACAATGAGCAGTTCTTC
- TRBJ2-7 - 14 TRBV18 CASSPYWGMNEQYF TGTGCCAGCTCACCTTACTGGGGCATGAACGAGCAGTACTTC
TRBD1 TRBJ2-1 - 12 TRBV2 CASSYTGVEQFF TGTGCCAGCAGTTATACAGGGGTAGAGCAGTTCTTC
- TRBJ2-1 - 14 TRBV9 CASSVGGFNNEQFF TGTGCCAGCAGCGTAGGGGGTTTCAATAATGAGCAGTTCTTC
TRBD1 TRBJ1-3 once 15 TRBV29-1 CSVLDREISGNTIYF TGCAGCGTTTTGGACAGGGAAATCTCTGGAAACACCATATATTTT
TRBD1 TRBJ1-5 - 17 TRBV28 CASSLSRQGGMYQPQHF TGTGCCAGCAGTTTATCTCGGCAGGGGGGGATGTATCAGCCCCAGCATTTT
- TRBJ1-2 - 16 TRBV5-6 CASSDWGQSRNYGYTF TGTGCCAGCAGCGACTGGGGACAATCGAGGAACTATGGCTACACCTTC
- TRBJ1-4 - 13 TRBV10-1 CASSESRNEKLFF TGCGCCAGCAGTGAGTCCAGGAATGAAAAACTGTTTTTT